This T cell receptor (beta chain) was recorded in a study of T cells in tuberculosis. The overall study: In South Africa, adults with active tuberculosis were compared with IGRA-negative and latently infected IGRA-positive adolescents.

Time point here: new active TB diagnosis, blood taken before or within 7 days of starting treatment. Unsorted cryopreserved PBMC were sequenced, averaging about 92,000 T cells per clinical donor. Libraries were prepared by immunoSEQ multiplex PCR; TCRdb keeps only in-frame clonotypes and omits some of them. The table shows some 30,000 clones, with 87% occurring only once. CDR3 length: 14 residues. CDR1 is SGHVS and CDR2 is FQNEAQ in the germline V gene. V was trimmed by 5 bases and J by 4 bases, leaving 12 bases between them. The genes are TRBV7-8 and TRBJ1-3; D is ambiguous. Sequenced material: PBMCs, taken at tuberculosis diagnosis. This clonotype was sampled from an adult with tuberculosis. The CDR3 DNA is TGTGCCAGCAGCCCCAGCGACTTGGGAAACACCATATATTTT. Protein sequence: CASSPSDLGNTIYF.